A selection of T cell receptor beta chains follows, all from one sample in a study of graft-versus-host responses after intestinal transplantation. Only in-frame clones appear in the TCRdb table, and some are missing; sequencing was by immunoSEQ multiplex PCR. The sample comprises about 15,000 clones, 30% to 40% of which are singletons, and under 4.5% rests with the top ten. Here the sequenced sample was alloreactive CD4+ T cells from a mixed lymphocyte reaction culture, taken before intestinal transplant. These receptors were collected from a human patient who received an intestinal transplant. CDR3s include the opening cysteine and the closing phenylalanine or tryptophan. The D gene is left open where the match is weak. Expanded clones are given a class, and other clones once, few, many or no size at all.

D gene,clone size,V gene,J gene,CDR3 DNA,CDR3 protein
.,.,TRBV6-6,TRBJ2-6,TGTGCCAGCAGTTTTCAGGGCTCTGGGGCCAACGTCCTGACTTTC,CASSFQGSGANVLTF
.,few,TRBV28,TRBJ2-1,TGTGCCAGCAGTTTACCCCTTTGGGTAGCGACCCTTAAGAGGTACAATGAGCAGTTCTTC,CASSLPLWVATLKRYNEQFF
TRBD1,few,TRBV14,TRBJ2-1,TGTGCCAGCAGCCAAGAATGGTTTTGGGGACAGGGACCCCCCCCAGCCTACAATGAGCAGTTCTTC,CASSQEWFWGQGPPPAYNEQFF
.,few,TRBV11-2,TRBJ2-2,TGTGCCAGCAGCCCCCGAGGTGGCGGAAACACCGGGGAGCTGTTTTTT,CASSPRGGGNTGELFF
TRBD2,.,TRBV30,TRBJ2-7,TGTGCCTGGAGTGTACTAGCGGGCTACGAGCAGTACTTC,CAWSVLAGYEQYF
.,.,TRBV2,TRBJ1-1,TGTGCCAGCAGCGAGGATAGGACGCTGAACACTGAAGCTTTCTTT,CASSEDRTLNTEAFF
.,few,TRBV5-4,TRBJ2-5,TGTGCCAGCAGCTTGAATGGGCAGCGAATTGTAGAGACCCAGTACTTC,CASSLNGQRIVETQYF
.,few,TRBV7-9,TRBJ1-6,TGTGCCAGCAGCTTAATGGCAATCGGGTCACCCCTCCACTTT,CASSLMAIGSPLHF
.,.,TRBV7-9,TRBJ2-1,TGTGCCAGCAGCTTTGACCCGAATGAGCAGTTCTTC,CASSFDPNEQFF
.,.,TRBV6-1,TRBJ1-5,TGTGCCAGCAGTGAATCCCGTTTGAGCAATCAGCCCCAGCATTTT,CASSESRLSNQPQHF
.,.,TRBV10-2,TRBJ2-7,TGCGCCAGCCACGACAGGCGGCGAGGGTACTTC,CASHDRRRGYF
TRBD1,few,TRBV5-5,TRBJ2-4,TGTGCCAGCAGGCAGGGACAGGAAAACATTCAGTACTTC,CASRQGQENIQYF
.,.,TRBV13,TRBJ2-7,TGTGCCAGCAGTCAACAGGGAAAGTCCTACGAGCAGTACTTC,CASSQQGKSYEQYF
.,few,TRBV21-1,TRBJ1-5,TGTGCCAGCAGAAAAACTTCCGGGACACACTATAGCAATCAGCCCCAGCATTTT,CASRKTSGTHYSNQPQHF
.,medium-sized,TRBV6-5,TRBJ2-7,TGTGCCAGCAGTTACTCGGCAGGGCCCACCTACGAGCAGTACTTC,CASSYSAGPTYEQYF
.,few,TRBV19,TRBJ2-1,TGTGCCAGTAGTACCCCGGGACTCCTCGGGGAGCAGTTCTTC,CASSTPGLLGEQFF
TRBD2,few,TRBV29-1,TRBJ2-7,TGCAGCGTGGGTCTAGCGGGAGGTTCCTACGAGCAGTACTTC,CSVGLAGGSYEQYF